This T cell receptor beta chain was documented in a study of radiation and T cells in renal cell carcinoma. Whole-study context: Nephrectomy followed 15 Gy stereotactic body radiation by 4 weeks. Notes on the study in general: Pretreatment tumor biopsies were lacking, so baseline clonotypes are unknown. Top tumor clonotypes rose in blood 2 weeks post-radiation, then contracted.

Turning to this clone: The target antigen is unknown.

Libraries were prepared by immunoSEQ multiplex PCR; TCRdb keeps only in-frame clonotypes and omits some of them. The profile shows around 160,000 clones, roughly nine tenths of them singletons. Trimming stripped 2 bases from V and 5 bases from J, with 25 bases between. The CDR3 runs to 20 residues. Stated time point: baseline pretreatment blood. This sample's treatment: 15 Gy SBRT to primary tumor, nephrectomy 4 weeks later. The specimen was blood, collected from a patient whose treatment included radiotherapy and nephrectomy. The chain carries TRBV23-1 and TRBJ1-6; D is undetermined. TRBV23-1 falls under the ORF class, with uncertain function. This clonotype was obtained from a woman in her 70s with renal cell carcinoma. For the CDR3, the DNA is TGCGCCAGCAGTCAAAACCTTGGAACTCTGTTAACTCTGGATAATTCACCCCTCCACTTT. It codes for CASSQNLGTLLTLDNSPLHF.